Each of the 31 T cell receptor beta chains below was sequenced from the same sample in a study of PD-L1 blockade in urothelial cancer (dated by TCRdb to the late 2010s). What the time point label conveys for this sample: pretreatment peripheral blood. Library method: the immunoSEQ multiplex PCR assay. TCRdb holds this immuneACCESS table with in-frame rearrangements only. Some clones are missing; in checked studies, unresolved V genes explain under half, and the rest has no known cause. This sample comprises roughly 130,000 clones, approximately 84% of them detected only once. Of the sample, 3% to 4% is held by the ten largest clones. Sequencing used PBMCs, obtained around atezolizumab (anti-PD-L1) treatment. These receptors were collected from a man aged 45-60 years with urothelial cancer.

The rearrangement joins TRBV27 to TRBJ1-4, with D possibly TRBD1 on 5 matching bases. The V gene's germline CDR1 is MNHEY and CDR2 SMNVEV (reference sequence). The CDR3 extends over 14 amino acids. V was pared by 0 bases and J by 10 bases, with 12 bases between. This chain's CDR3 is CASSLSRGEGKLFF. DNA for the CDR3: TGTGCCAGCAGTTTATCGCGAGGGGAGGGAAAACTGTTTTTT.

The chain is built from TRBV5-1 and TRBJ2-1, with 7 bases aligning to TRBD1. The germline V gene encodes CDR1 SGHRS and CDR2 YFSETQ. V lost 5 bases, J lost 7 bases, and 6 bases stayed unmatched. This CDR3 region has 13 residues. The CDR3 nucleotides are TGCGCCAGCAGTTCGTGGACAGGAAATGAGCAGTTCTTC. This translates into CASSSWTGNEQFF.

V gene TRBV5-1 combines with J gene TRBJ2-7; TRBD2 aligns across 10 bases. After removal of 1 base from V and 3 bases from J, the junction contained 4 bases not matched to a gene. Germline values: CDR1 SGHRS, CDR2 YFSETQ. This CDR3 has 15 residues. CDR3 protein: CASSLTSGINYEQYF. In DNA form, the CDR3 reads TGCGCCAGCAGCTTGACTAGCGGGATCAACTACGAGCAGTACTTC.

The genes are TRBV5-4 and TRBJ1-2; D might be TRBD1 (6 bases). The ends were cut back, 1 base at V and 5 bases at J, with 12 bases in the middle. This CDR3 is 14 amino acids long. From germline, CDR1 is SGHNT and CDR2 YYREEE (reference sequence). CDR3 in amino acids: CASSLSIGQYGYTF. CDR3 sequence (DNA): TGTGCCAGCAGCTTGTCAATCGGACAGTATGGCTACACCTTC.

J is TRBJ2-3 and V is TRBV5-4, with D perhaps TRBD1 (6 bases). Germline V gene sequence: CDR1 SGHNT, CDR2 YYREEE (reference sequence). This CDR3 has 13 amino acids. Trimming shortened V by 4 bases and J by 3 bases, and 9 bases separated the two germline ends. CDR3 bases: TGTGCCAGCAGCCTTGGGACAACAGATACGCAGTATTTT. Protein product: CASSLGTTDTQYF.

CDR3 coding DNA: TGTGCCAGTAGCGAGCAGGGAAAGACCCAGTACTTC. It codes for CASSEQGKTQYF. The chain couples TRBV19 to TRBJ2-5; a weak D match, TRBD1 (5 bases). The CDR3 spans 12 residues. V was shortened by 6 bases and J by 6 bases, with 11 bases between the two germline ends. The germline gives CDR1 LNHDA, CDR2 SQIVND (reference sequence).

The rearrangement uses TRBV2 and TRBJ2-7, with 9 bases matching TRBD1. The CDR3 covers 14 residues. Germline loops: CDR1 SNHLY, CDR2 FYNNEI. The junction had 5 bases not matched to a gene; V was cut back by 2 bases and J by 6 bases. CDR3 protein: CASSERDRVSEQYF. The CDR3 DNA follows: TGTGCCAGCAGTGAAAGGGACAGGGTCTCCGAGCAGTACTTC.

V usage is TRBV28 and J usage is TRBJ1-3; D gene ambiguous. The CDR3 has 15 amino acids. Germline CDR1 is MDHEN and CDR2 is SYDVKM. Trimming pared 3 bases from V and 0 bases from J, leaving 9 bases between. This CDR3 is CASSLPLPSGNTIYF. CDR3 in DNA: TGTGCCAGCAGTTTGCCTCTACCCTCTGGAAACACCATATATTTT.

The V call is TRBV7-2, the J call TRBJ1-6; 8 nucleotides agree with TRBD1. The CDR3 consists of 14 residues. The germline V gene has CDR1 SGHTA and CDR2 FQGNSA. V shed 6 bases and J 7 bases; nucleotides not matched to a gene: 5. The DNA for the CDR3 is TGTGCCAGCAGGGGCAGGGGGCGGAATTCACCCCTCCACTTT. It specifies CASRGRGRNSPLHF.

The V call is TRBV19, the J call TRBJ1-1; perhaps TRBD1 as D (6 bases). The CDR3 consists of 16 residues. Trimming pared 5 bases from V and 0 bases from J, leaving 16 bases between. Looked up from germline, CDR1 is LNHDA and CDR2 is SQIVND (reference sequence). CDR3 sequence (DNA): TGTGCCAGTAGTCCCGGACAGAGCCCCCTGAACACTGAAGCTTTCTTT. Its translation: CASSPGQSPLNTEAFF.

Here the CDR3 DNA reads TGTGCCAGCTCACCGAGCCCGACGGGGCAAGAGACCCAGTACTTC. Amino acids: CASSPSPTGQETQYF. The V call is TRBV18, the J call TRBJ2-5, with D maybe TRBD2 (5 bases). Germline V lookup: CDR1 KGHSH, CDR2 LQKENI. V was trimmed by 3 bases and J by 2 bases, leaving 13 bases between them. This CDR3 is built from 15 residues.

The V call is TRBV6-6, the J call TRBJ2-7; tentative D call: TRBD1 (8 bases). The V gene lost 8 bases and the J gene lost 3 bases, with 17 bases spanning the gap. Germline assignment: CDR1 MNHNY and CDR2 SVGAGI (reference sequence). This CDR3 has 14 residues. The CDR3 region is CASRDGGTGYEQYF. The CDR3 nucleotides are TGTGCCAGCCGAGACGGGGGGACAGGCTACGAGCAGTACTTC.

Only one count was recorded for this clone. The rearrangement joins TRBV28 to TRBJ1-6; 8 bases agree with TRBD1. The ends lost 3 bases at V and 9 bases at J; junction bases unmatched: 7. The CDR3 length is 15 residues. Germline CDR1 and CDR2: MDHEN and SYDVKM. In DNA, the CDR3 is TGTGCCAGCAGTTTTCCAGGGGGCTTGGGTTCACCCCTCCACTTT. It is translated as CASSFPGGLGSPLHF. Drawing the rest from reference TRBV28 and TRBJ1-6, the complete variable domain is DVKVTQSSRYLVKRTGEKVFLECVQDMDHENMFWYRQDPGLGLRLIYFSYDVKMKEKGDIPEGYSVSREKKERFSLILESASTNQTSMYLCASSFPGGLGSPLHFGNGTRLTVT.

This chain links TRBV30 with TRBJ2-1, with 7 bases matching TRBD2. Germline V gene lookup returns CDR1 GTSNPN and CDR2 SVGIG (reference sequence). The CDR3 covers 12 residues. V lost 8 bases, J lost 1 base, and 2 bases stayed unmatched. The CDR3 coding sequence is TGTGCCAGTAGCGGGTCCTACAATGAGCAGTTCTTC. Translation gives CASSGSYNEQFF.

V and J are TRBV27 and TRBJ2-7; D gene unclear. Trimming removed 5 bases from V and 13 bases from J, with 9 bases in between. CDR1 MNHEY and CDR2 SMNVEV come from the germline V gene (reference sequence). The CDR3 covers 9 residues. The CDR3, as DNA: TGTGCCAGCAGTCCCCCTCTATACTTC. Residues: CASSPPLYF.

J is TRBJ2-3 and V is TRBV29-1; 8 positions match TRBD2. The V gene end was trimmed by 4 bases and the J gene end by 3 bases; junction bases not matched to a gene: 6. Germline V gene sequence: CDR1 SQVTM, CDR2 ANQGSEA. This CDR3 comprises 14 residues. CDR3 sequence reads: CSVAGGRFTDTQYF. DNA for the CDR3: TGCAGCGTTGCTGGCGGGAGGTTTACAGATACGCAGTATTTT.

The CDR3 protein is CASFSGAGGRDEQYF. CDR3 DNA: TGTGCCTCCTTCAGCGGGGCAGGGGGCCGCGACGAGCAGTACTTC. The chain links TRBV19 to TRBJ2-7; D is perhaps TRBD1 (8 bases). Trimming took 11 bases from V and 5 from J, leaving 25 bases between them. The CDR3 is 15 amino acids. The V gene's germline CDR1 is LNHDA and CDR2 SQIVND (reference sequence).

The V and J genes are TRBV6-6 and TRBJ2-7; no firm D call. Trimming stripped 7 bases from V and 7 bases from J, with 14 bases between. Germline assignment: CDR1 MNHNY and CDR2 SVGAGI (reference sequence). This CDR3 contains 12 residues. CDR3 region: CASTDRVAEQYF. The DNA of the CDR3 is TGTGCCAGCACCGACCGGGTGGCAGAGCAGTACTTC.

V usage is TRBV7-2 and J usage is TRBJ2-3, with D unclear. V lost 1 base to trimming and J lost 2 bases, with 16 bases between them. Germline assignment: CDR1 SGHTA and CDR2 FQGNSA. CDR3 size: 17 residues. The CDR3 coding sequence is TGTGCCAGCAGCTTAGTTGGGCGTTTCTCAGTCACAGATACGCAGTATTTT. Translating gives CASSLVGRFSVTDTQYF.

This clone turned up a few times. J is TRBJ1-1 and V is TRBV7-8, with no clear D. CDR1 SGHVS and CDR2 FQNEAQ come from the germline V gene. This CDR3 contains 14 residues. V gave up 3 bases and J gave up 1 base, with 9 bases separating them. The CDR3 here is CASSLTETNTEAFF. DNA for the CDR3: TGTGCCAGCAGCTTGACGGAGACGAACACTGAAGCTTTCTTT.

The chain employs TRBV10-3 and TRBJ1-2; D is ambiguous. There are 14 residues in the CDR3. CDR1 is ENHRY, CDR2 SYGVKD, per germline. Trimming shortened V by 7 bases and J by 2 bases, and 14 bases separated the two germline ends. This CDR3 reads CAITESAGNYGYTF. DNA for the CDR3: TGTGCCATCACCGAATCGGCGGGGAACTATGGCTACACCTTC.

V gene TRBV5-4 combines with J gene TRBJ1-4; weak D call: TRBD1 (5 bases). Trimming removed 5 bases from V and 1 base from J, with 9 bases in between. Germline V gene sequence: CDR1 SGHNT, CDR2 YYREEE (reference sequence). This CDR3 comprises 14 residues. Here the CDR3 DNA reads TGTGCCAGCAGTCCAGGGTTAACTAATGAAAAACTGTTTTTT. It specifies CASSPGLTNEKLFF.

The chain carries TRBV6-6 and TRBJ1-2; perhaps TRBD1 as D (5 bases). Germline V CDR1 and CDR2: MNHNY, SVGAGI (reference sequence). The V and J ends lost 6 bases and 3 bases respectively, with 20 bases between them. CDR3 size: 16 residues. The CDR3 here is CASSSTPAGEYYGYTF. As DNA, the CDR3 is TGTGCCAGCAGCTCCACTCCCGCGGGGGAGTACTATGGCTACACCTTC.

The CDR3: CASSLVGLVRDEQFF. For the CDR3, the DNA is TGTGCCAGCAGCTTAGTAGGCCTAGTTCGGGATGAGCAGTTCTTC. This chain connects TRBV11-2 to TRBJ2-1; D is uncertain. The CDR3 length is 15 residues. V lost 1 base to trimming and J lost 8 bases, with 15 bases between them. Germline lookup yields CDR1 SGHAT and CDR2 FQNNGV.

The V and J genes are TRBV2 and TRBJ2-1, with D perhaps matching TRBD2 (5 bases). Germline CDR1 SNHLY, CDR2 FYNNEI. V gave up 7 bases and J gave up 5 bases, with 12 bases separating them. The CDR3 totals 13 residues. The chain's CDR3 is CASKSDSNNEQFF. The CDR3 region has the DNA TGTGCCAGCAAATCGGACTCGAACAATGAGCAGTTCTTC. The whole variable domain, remainder taken from reference TRBV2 and TRBJ2-1, is EPEVTQTPSHQVTQMGQEVILRCVPISNHLYFYWYRQILGQKVEFLVSFYNNEISEKSEIFDDQFSVERPDGSNFTLKIRSTKLEDSAMYFCASKSDSNNEQFFGPGTRLTVL.

The CDR3 coding sequence is TGTGCCAGCAGCTTGGCAGCGTCTAGCGGGAGTGGTAATGAGCAGTTCTTC. Translating gives CASSLAASSGSGNEQFF. The J gene is TRBJ2-1, the V gene TRBV5-4; 10 bases line up with TRBD2. Unmatched junction bases numbered 10, after V lost 0 bases and J lost 7 bases. The CDR3 consists of 17 residues. CDR1 and CDR2 from the germline V gene are SGHNT and YYREEE (reference sequence). The full variable domain, in which reference TRBV5-4 and TRBJ2-1 provide the parts outside the CDR3, is ETGVTQSPTHLIKTRGQQVTLRCSSQSGHNTVSWYQQALGQGPQFIFQYYREEENGRGNFPPRFSGLQFPNYSSELNVNALELDDSALYLCASSLAASSGSGNEQFFGPGTRLTVL.

This clone has only a few counts. CDR3 nucleotides: TGTGCCAGCTCACGGGACAGGGCCGGCGGGCCCCAGCATTTT. The encoded protein is CASSRDRAGGPQHF. The gene calls are TRBV18 and TRBJ1-5; 9 bases agree with TRBD1. The CDR3 length is 14 residues. Trimming at V came to 4 bases and at J to 9 bases, leaving 7 bases not matched to a gene. The germline gives CDR1 KGHSH, CDR2 LQKENI.

The J gene is TRBJ1-1, the V gene TRBV5-5; 8 positions match TRBD1. The CDR3 consists of 15 residues. J gave up 1 base and V 4 bases, and 6 bases lay outside the gene matches. Germline lookup yields CDR1 SGHKS and CDR2 YYEKEE (reference sequence). Here the CDR3 reads CASSPRQGTNTEAFF. The CDR3 DNA follows: TGTGCCAGCAGCCCAAGACAGGGGACGAACACTGAAGCTTTCTTT.

The J gene is TRBJ2-3, the V gene TRBV23-1; 7 bases map to TRBD2. TRBV23-1 carries the ORF label, with uncertain function. The CDR3 runs to 15 residues. V lost 8 bases, J lost 1 base, and 9 bases stayed unmatched. CDR3 amino acids: CASPLGRGGTDTQYF. DNA of the CDR3: TGCGCCAGCCCTCTTGGGAGGGGTGGCACAGATACGCAGTATTTT.

This clone was observed once. CDR3 nucleotide sequence: TGCGCCAGCAGCTTAGACAGGGGAGGGGACACCTTC. This codes for CASSLDRGGDTF. The chain couples TRBV5-1 to TRBJ1-2; 8 bases map to TRBD1. The CDR3 is 12 residues long. In germline, CDR1 is SGHRS, CDR2 YFSETQ. The J segment lost 12 bases and the V segment lost 2 bases, leaving 6 bases of the junction unmatched. The full variable domain, rest sourced from reference TRBV5-1 and TRBJ1-2, is KAGVTQTPRYLIKTRGQQVTLSCSPISGHRSVSWYQQTPGQGLQFLFEYFSETQRNKGNFPGRFSGRQFSNSRSEMNVSTLELGDSALYLCASSLDRGGDTFGSGTRLTVV.

The chain combines TRBV29-1 with TRBJ2-3, with 7 bases fitting TRBD2. There are 16 residues in the CDR3. After removal of 7 bases from V and 3 bases from J, the junction contained 16 bases not matched to a gene. Germline V gene sequence: CDR1 SQVTM, CDR2 ANQGSEA. CDR3 coding DNA: TGCAGCGCAACAGGTGGGGCGGGAGTAGGGACAGATACGCAGTATTTT. Its translation is CSATGGAGVGTDTQYF.